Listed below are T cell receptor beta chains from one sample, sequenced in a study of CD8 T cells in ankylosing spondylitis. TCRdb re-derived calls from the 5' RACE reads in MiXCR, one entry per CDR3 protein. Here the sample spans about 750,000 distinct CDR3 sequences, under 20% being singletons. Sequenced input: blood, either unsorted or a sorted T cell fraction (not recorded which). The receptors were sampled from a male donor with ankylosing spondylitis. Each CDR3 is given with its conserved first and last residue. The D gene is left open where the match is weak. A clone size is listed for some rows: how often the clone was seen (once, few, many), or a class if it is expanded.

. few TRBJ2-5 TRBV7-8 CASSPSDRFQETQYF TGTGCCAGCAGCCCCTCGGACCGCTTCCAAGAGACCCAGTACTTC
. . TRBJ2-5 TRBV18 CASSPPGGGETQYF TGTGCCAGCTCACCACCGGGAGGAGGGGAGACCCAGTACTTC
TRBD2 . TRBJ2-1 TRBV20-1 CSAPPGLESINEQFF TGCAGTGCTCCCCCGGGACTAGAGTCCATCAATGAGCAGTTCTTC
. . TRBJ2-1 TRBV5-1 CASSLLPGSYNEQFF TGCGCCAGCAGCTTGCTTCCGGGCTCCTACAATGAGCAGTTCTTC
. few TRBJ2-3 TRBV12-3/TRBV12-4 CASSFTNSRSDTQYF TGTGCCAGCAGTTTCACGAATAGCCGGTCAGATACGCAGTATTTT
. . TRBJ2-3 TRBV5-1 CASRSQGDTQYF TGCGCCAGCAGGAGTCAGGGAGATACGCAGTATTTT
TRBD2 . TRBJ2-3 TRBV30 CAWRSEHGSGRGADTQYF TGTGCCTGGAGGAGCGAGCACGGTAGCGGGAGGGGAGCAGATACGCAGTATTTT
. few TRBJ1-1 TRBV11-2 CASAGLGTEAFF TGTGCCAGCGCGGGGCTGGGCACTGAAGCTTTCTTT
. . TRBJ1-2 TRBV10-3 CAISELGQANYGYTF TGTGCCATCAGTGAGCTGGGCCAAGCTAACTATGGCTACACCTTC
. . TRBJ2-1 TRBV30 CACPGAGATNEQFF TGTGCCTGCCCGGGGGCGGGAGCTACCAATGAGCAGTTCTTC
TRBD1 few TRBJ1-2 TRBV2 CASSWTGVEGYTF TGTGCCAGCTCCTGGACAGGGGTAGAAGGCTACACCTTC
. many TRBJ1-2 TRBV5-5 CASSRGTDYGYTF TGTGCCAGCAGCCGTGGGACGGACTATGGCTACACCTTC
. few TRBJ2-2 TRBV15 CATSIDKNTGELFF TGTGCCACCAGCATTGACAAGAACACCGGGGAGCTGTTTTTT
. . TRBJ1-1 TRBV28 CASSRDPLGAFF TGTGCCAGCAGCCGTGACCCCCTCGGAGCTTTCTTT
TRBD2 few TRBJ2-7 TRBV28 CASSRPGLAVEQYF TGTGCCAGCAGTCGCCCGGGACTAGCGGTGGAGCAGTACTTC
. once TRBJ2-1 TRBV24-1 CATSDSGLANNEQFF TGTGCCACCAGTGACTCGGGCCTCGCAAACAATGAGCAGTTCTTC
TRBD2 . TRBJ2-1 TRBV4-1 CASSHLGLAGGPVLNEQFF TGCGCCAGCAGCCACCTGGGACTAGCGGGAGGGCCGGTTCTAAATGAGCAGTTCTTC
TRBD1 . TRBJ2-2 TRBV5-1 CASSKGQGGTGELFF TGCGCCAGCAGCAAAGGACAGGGTGGCACCGGGGAGCTGTTTTTT
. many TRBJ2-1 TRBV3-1 CASSQGGSSYNEQFF TGTGCCAGCAGCCAAGGGGGGAGCTCCTACAATGAGCAGTTCTTC
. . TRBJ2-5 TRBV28 CATLPSVQETQYF TGTGCCACCCTACCTAGCGTCCAAGAGACCCAGTACTTC
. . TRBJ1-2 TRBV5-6 CASLGTGWNYGYTF TGTGCCAGTCTCGGCACGGGGTGGAACTATGGCTACACCTTC
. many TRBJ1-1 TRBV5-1 CASSSRGGEAFF TGCGCCAGCAGCTCCCGTGGGGGGGAGGCTTTCTTT
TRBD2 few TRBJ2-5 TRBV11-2 CASSLGFSGTLGGETQYF TGTGCCAGCAGCTTAGGGTTTAGCGGGACCTTAGGTGGGGAGACCCAGTACTTC
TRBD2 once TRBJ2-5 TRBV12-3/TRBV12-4 CASSLMAGGGQETQYF TGTGCCAGCAGTTTAATGGCGGGAGGCGGACAAGAGACCCAGTACTTC
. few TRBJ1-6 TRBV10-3 CAISDFTYNSPLHF TGTGCCATCAGTGATTTTACCTATAATTCACCCCTCCACTTT
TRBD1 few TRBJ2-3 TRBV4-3 CASSPGTDPDTQYF TGCGCCAGCAGCCCCGGGACAGATCCAGATACGCAGTATTTT
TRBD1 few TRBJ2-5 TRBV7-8 CASRPGTGVMTQYF TGTGCCAGCAGACCCGGGACAGGGGTAATGACCCAGTACTTC
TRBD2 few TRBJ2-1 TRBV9 CASSAGLAGGGYEQFF TGTGCCAGCAGCGCGGGACTAGCGGGGGGCGGGTATGAGCAGTTCTTC
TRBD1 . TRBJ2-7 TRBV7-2 CASSSDRVNYEQYF TGTGCCAGCAGCTCTGACAGGGTAAACTACGAGCAGTACTTC
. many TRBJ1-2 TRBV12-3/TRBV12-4 CASIPSQAHRGYGYTF TGTGCCAGCATCCCAAGCCAAGCGCACAGAGGCTATGGCTACACCTTC
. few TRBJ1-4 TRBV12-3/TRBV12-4 CASRELEKLFF TGTGCCAGCAGGGAACTCGAAAAACTGTTTTTT
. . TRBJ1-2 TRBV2 CASSGAGGYYGYTF TGTGCCAGCAGTGGGGCCGGGGGATACTATGGCTACACCTTC
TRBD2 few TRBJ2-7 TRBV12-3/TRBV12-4 CASSLIAGVPGEQYF TGTGCCAGCAGTTTAATCGCGGGGGTGCCCGGCGAGCAGTACTTC
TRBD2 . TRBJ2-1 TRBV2 CASRQLAGGDNEQFF TGTGCCAGCAGGCAACTAGCGGGGGGGGACAATGAGCAGTTCTTC
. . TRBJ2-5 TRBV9 CASSVVGRDQETQYF TGTGCCAGCAGCGTAGTGGGCAGGGACCAAGAGACCCAGTACTTC
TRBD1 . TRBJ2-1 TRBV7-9 CASSVGQGPADEQFF TGTGCCAGCAGCGTAGGACAGGGTCCCGCTGATGAGCAGTTCTTC
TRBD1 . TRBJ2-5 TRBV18 CASSQGQGRETQYF TGTGCCAGCTCACAAGGACAGGGCCGAGAGACCCAGTACTTC
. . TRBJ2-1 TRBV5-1 CASSPDGTPYNEQFF TGCGCCAGCAGCCCGGACGGGACACCATACAATGAGCAGTTCTTC
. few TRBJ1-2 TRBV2 CASSRGVPAGYTF TGTGCCAGCAGTCGGGGGGTTCCAGCTGGCTACACCTTC
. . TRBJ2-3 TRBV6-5 CASSYSRNSRTDTQYF TGTGCCAGCAGTTACTCCCGCAACAGTCGAACAGATACGCAGTATTTT
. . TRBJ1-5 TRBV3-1 CASSLKPGLQPQHF TGTGCCAGCAGCCTCAAGCCGGGACTCCAGCCCCAGCATTTT
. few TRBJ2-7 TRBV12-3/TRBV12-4 CASSLDEGRYEQYF TGTGCCAGCAGTTTAGATGAGGGGCGCTACGAGCAGTACTTC
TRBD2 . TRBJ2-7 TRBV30 CAWSVLAGGPVEQYF TGTGCCTGGAGTGTTTTAGCGGGAGGGCCGGTCGAGCAGTACTTC
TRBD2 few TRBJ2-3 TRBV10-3 CAISDYSGGLRTRGTDTQYF TGTGCCATCAGTGATTACTCGGGAGGGCTGAGAACCCGGGGGACAGATACGCAGTATTTT
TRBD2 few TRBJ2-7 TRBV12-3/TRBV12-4 CASSLVSGGAGEQYF TGTGCCAGCAGTTTAGTCTCGGGGGGGGCTGGGGAGCAGTACTTC